The 32 T cell receptor beta chains below were found in one sample sequenced in a study of T cell responses to AZD1222 COVID-19 vaccine. Repertoires were generated with immunoSEQ multiplex PCR, while TCRdb's copy carries only in-frame clones and drops some. The sample has some 150,000 clones, roughly 90% seen once. The source was peripheral blood, collected 28 days after the second AZD1222 dose. These receptors came from an adult who received the AZD1222 COVID-19 vaccine.

This chain connects TRBV7-8 to TRBJ2-7, with D perhaps TRBD1 (6 bases). Germline V gene data show CDR1 as SGHVS and CDR2 as FQNEAQ. There are 17 residues in the CDR3. Trimming took off 4 bases at V and 0 bases at J, with 19 bases between the two ends. CDR3 sequence: CASSSRQDGAFSYEQYF. The CDR3 DNA is TGTGCCAGCAGCTCCCGACAGGACGGGGCTTTCTCCTACGAGCAGTACTTC.

This chain links TRBV27 with TRBJ2-2; D possibly corresponds to TRBD1 (5 bases). Germline V CDR1 and CDR2: MNHEY, SMNVEV (reference sequence). The ends were cut back, 5 bases at V and 1 base at J, with 14 bases in the middle. The CDR3 runs to 16 residues. CDR3 bases: TGTGCCAGCAGTCCAGGGCCTTCCTGGAACACCGGGGAGCTGTTTTTT. Encoded protein: CASSPGPSWNTGELFF.

The genes are TRBV4-1 and TRBJ1-2; 8 bases fit TRBD1. The germline V gene has CDR1 MGHRA and CDR2 YSYEKL. Trimming took 1 base from V and 5 from J; bases not matched to a gene: 15. This CDR3 is built from 18 residues. The CDR3 spells CASSQVPDPGTGRYGYTF. CDR3 nucleotides: TGCGCCAGCAGCCAAGTTCCCGACCCTGGGACAGGAAGGTATGGCTACACCTTC.

This clone was picked up a small number of times. The sample holds other DNA sequences that translate to the same CDR3. The J gene is TRBJ1-1, the V gene TRBV9; no definite D call. CDR1 and CDR2 from the germline V gene are SGDLS and YYNGEE. CDR3 size: 13 residues. V was pared by 0 bases and J by 2 bases, with 5 bases between. The CDR3 loop is CASSVAPNTEAFF. CDR3 DNA: TGTGCCAGCAGCGTAGCCCCAAACACTGAAGCTTTCTTT.

V usage is TRBV28 and J usage is TRBJ2-2; 8 nucleotides agree with TRBD2. This CDR3 is 16 amino acids long. The V gene's germline CDR1 is MDHEN and CDR2 SYDVKM. V dropped 2 bases and J dropped 1; count of bases not matched to a gene: 3. This CDR3 reads CASSLGGRKNTGELFF. CDR3 DNA: TGTGCCAGCAGTTTAGGCGGGAGGAAGAACACCGGGGAGCTGTTTTTT.

The table lists this clone with a count of one. The V call is TRBV19, the J call TRBJ2-7; 9 nucleotides agree with TRBD2. CDR1 and CDR2 (germline): LNHDA, SQIVND (reference sequence). The CDR3 totals 16 residues. V dropped 1 base and J dropped 3; count of bases not matched to a gene: 7. CDR3 in amino acids: CASSIAFAGGYYEQYF. The CDR3, as DNA: TGTGCCAGTAGTATAGCGTTCGCGGGAGGGTACTACGAGCAGTACTTC.

The chain joins TRBV19 to TRBJ2-5, with D perhaps matching TRBD1 (5 bases). Germline V lookup: CDR1 LNHDA, CDR2 SQIVND (reference sequence). V gave up 0 bases and J gave up 2 bases, with 13 bases separating them. This CDR3 region has 16 residues. CDR3 bases: TGTGCCAGTAGTATAGATCTGATGGCAGGGCAAGAGACCCAGTACTTC. Its protein is CASSIDLMAGQETQYF.

Here the CDR3 reads CASSLASRGWGEAFF. The DNA for the CDR3 is TGCGCCAGCAGCTTGGCCTCTCGGGGGTGGGGTGAAGCTTTCTTT. The genes are TRBV5-1 and TRBJ1-1; D perhaps matches TRBD1 (5 bases). V shed 0 bases and J shed 7 bases, with 16 bases lying between them. The germline CDR1 and CDR2 sequences are SGHRS and YFSETQ. The CDR3 spans 15 residues.

This chain joins TRBV19 and TRBJ1-1; D ambiguous. V was shortened by 7 bases and J by 1 base, with 10 bases between the two germline ends. The CDR3 consists of 13 residues. Germline values: CDR1 LNHDA, CDR2 SQIVND (reference sequence). The CDR3 loop reads CASIRAENTEAFF. CDR3 DNA: TGTGCCAGTATAAGGGCAGAGAACACTGAAGCTTTCTTT. The whole variable domain, filled in from reference TRBV19 and TRBJ1-1, reads DGGITQSPKYLFRKEGQNVTLSCEQNLNHDAMYWYRQDPGQGLRLIYYSQIVNDFQKGDIAEGYSVSREKKESFPLTVTSAQKNPTAFYLCASIRAENTEAFFGQGTRLTVV.

The gene calls are TRBV5-1 and TRBJ2-3; unclear D gene. CDR1 is SGHRS and CDR2 is YFSETQ in the germline V gene. The CDR3 contains 14 residues. Between the trimmed V and J ends, which lost 7 bases and 2 bases, there was a span of 14 bases. The CDR3 here is CASYHGRTTDTQYF. CDR3 DNA: TGCGCCAGCTATCACGGTCGTACCACAGATACGCAGTATTTT.

The rearrangement uses TRBV7-8 and TRBJ2-3, with D possibly TRBD2 on 6 matching bases. V gave up 2 bases and J gave up 0 bases, with 12 bases separating them. Germline V CDR1 and CDR2: SGHVS, FQNEAQ. This CDR3 has 16 residues. The CDR3 reads CASSLFGGISTDTQYF. In DNA, the CDR3 is TGTGCCAGCAGCTTATTTGGCGGGATCAGCACAGATACGCAGTATTTT.

Notes on this clone: This sample also contains other DNA sequences that code for the same CDR3. This sequence joins TRBV27 and TRBJ1-6, with TRBD1 matching 8 bases. Germline V lookup: CDR1 MNHEY, CDR2 SMNVEV (reference sequence). After removal of 6 bases from V and 10 bases from J, the junction contained 8 bases not matched to a gene. The CDR3 runs 14 residues. The CDR3 here is CASRPGQGGSPLHF. In nucleotides, the CDR3 is TGTGCCAGCAGGCCTGGACAGGGCGGCTCACCCCTCCACTTT.

This chain connects TRBV19 to TRBJ1-1; no reliable D call. The germline V and J ends were trimmed by 3 bases and 1 base, with 9 bases remaining between them. Looked up from germline, CDR1 is LNHDA and CDR2 is SQIVND (reference sequence). The CDR3 sequence is 14 residues long. CDR3 coding DNA: TGTGCCAGTAGTATGCTGTGGACGAACACTGAAGCTTTCTTT. Its translation: CASSMLWTNTEAFF.

V and J are TRBV11-2 and TRBJ2-5; TRBD2 is a possible D gene (7 bases). Per the germline V gene, CDR1 is SGHAT and CDR2 is FQNNGV. This CDR3 comprises 16 residues. Between the trimmed V and J ends, which lost 5 bases and 4 bases, there was a span of 20 bases. CDR3 in DNA: TGTGCCAGCAGCCGAACGCGGGGGCGTGAAGGAGAGACCCAGTACTTC. The encoded protein is CASSRTRGREGETQYF.

The V gene is TRBV5-4, the J gene TRBJ1-5; the D is unclear. V was cut by 0 bases and J by 2 bases, with 6 bases left in between. The CDR3 length is 14 residues. Germline CDR1 and CDR2: SGHNT and YYREEE (reference sequence). The CDR3 sequence is CASSLDQGNQPQHF. The CDR3 region has the DNA TGTGCCAGCAGCTTGGACCAGGGCAATCAGCCCCAGCATTTT.

The V call is TRBV6-5, the J call TRBJ2-2; D uncertain. The CDR3 runs to 15 residues. The V and J ends lost 4 bases and 4 bases respectively, with 13 bases between them. Germline-derived CDR1 and CDR2 are MNHEY and SVGAGI. The CDR3 bases are TGTGCCAGCAGTTGGAACCCCTTGACCACCGGGGAGCTGTTTTTT. Encoded protein: CASSWNPLTTGELFF.

This chain uses TRBV18 with TRBJ1-4; D is unresolved. V shed 3 bases and J shed 0 bases, with 5 bases lying between them. This CDR3 is 14 amino acids long. Per the germline V gene, CDR1 is KGHSH and CDR2 is LQKENI. CDR3 region: CASSPNPTNEKLFF. The DNA of the CDR3 is TGTGCCAGCTCACCTAATCCAACTAATGAAAAACTGTTTTTT.

The chain couples TRBV11-2 to TRBJ1-1, with D possibly being TRBD1 (6 bases). The CDR3 runs to 14 residues. Germline assignment: CDR1 SGHAT and CDR2 FQNNGV. Trimming cost V 3 bases and J 5 bases, with 13 bases left between them. The CDR3 protein is CASSFSKGGTEAFF. The CDR3 bases are TGTGCCAGCAGCTTCTCCAAGGGGGGGACTGAAGCTTTCTTT. The entire variable domain, with the rest obtained from reference TRBV11-2 and TRBJ1-1, is as follows: EAGVAQSPRYKIIEKRQSVAFWCNPISGHATLYWYQQILGQGPKLLIQFQNNGVVDDSQLPKDRFSAERLKGVDSTLKIQPAKLEDSAVYLCASSFSKGGTEAFFGQGTRLTVV.

The chain couples TRBV27 to TRBJ2-7, with 8 bases lining up with TRBD1. Germline V gene sequence: CDR1 MNHEY, CDR2 SMNVEV (reference sequence). The CDR3 has 15 amino acids. V trimming: 5 bases; J trimming: 0 bases; junction bases outside the gene matches: 6. Here the CDR3 DNA reads TGTGCCAGCAGTGTAAGGACAGGGCACTCCTACGAGCAGTACTTC. Its translation is CASSVRTGHSYEQYF.

Only one count was recorded for this clone. CDR3 bases: TGTGCCAGTAGTAGCACCGGGGAGCTGTTTTTT. Its protein is CASSSTGELFF. The J gene is TRBJ2-2, the V gene TRBV19; no clear D gene. This CDR3 is 11 amino acids long. V lost 4 bases, J lost 4 bases, and 1 base lay in between. Germline assignment: CDR1 LNHDA and CDR2 SQIVND (reference sequence).

V usage is TRBV28 and J usage is TRBJ1-6; 7 nucleotides agree with TRBD1. CDR1 MDHEN and CDR2 SYDVKM come from the germline V gene. V lost 3 bases to trimming and J lost 10 bases; unmatched junction nucleotides: 9. The CDR3 spans 15 residues. CDR3 in DNA: TGTGCCAGCAGTTTCGGAGGGGGCGCGGGGTCACCCCTCCACTTT. Protein: CASSFGGGAGSPLHF.

The count of this clone is one. J is TRBJ2-5 and V is TRBV5-5, with 8 bases aligning to TRBD1. CDR3 length equals 19 residues. Germline assignment: CDR1 SGHKS and CDR2 YYEKEE (reference sequence). After removal of 5 bases from V and 1 base from J, the junction contained 19 bases not matched to a gene. In nucleotides, the CDR3 is TGTGCCAGCAGTCCCGACAGGGGAGGATGGCAATCGGGCCAAGAGACCCAGTACTTC. Translation: CASSPDRGGWQSGQETQYF.

The chain combines TRBV7-9 with TRBJ1-6; possible D gene TRBD1, 5 bases. V shed 4 bases and J shed 3 bases, with 10 bases lying between them. Per the germline V gene, CDR1 is SEHNR and CDR2 is FQNEAQ (reference sequence). The CDR3 covers 15 residues. Here the CDR3 reads CASSSREFYNSPLHF. Written as DNA, the CDR3 is TGTGCCAGCAGCTCCAGGGAGTTCTATAATTCACCCCTCCACTTT.

The chain carries TRBV7-2 and TRBJ1-4, with D unclear. This CDR3 has 14 amino acids. Germline-derived CDR1 and CDR2 are SGHTA and FQGNSA. Deletions cut 7 bases from V and 6 bases from J, with 15 bases between. The CDR3 DNA reads as TGTGCCAGCACCCATGCCCCAGAAGATGAAAAACTGTTTTTT. Translating gives CASTHAPEDEKLFF.

The chain joins TRBV5-1 to TRBJ1-1; D call uncertain. Trimming shortened V by 0 bases and J by 1 base, and 10 bases separated the two germline ends. CDR1 is SGHRS and CDR2 is YFSETQ in the germline V gene. CDR3 size: 15 residues. CDR3 amino acids: CASSLALRRNTEAFF. The CDR3 coding sequence is TGCGCCAGCAGCTTGGCCCTGCGGAGGAACACTGAAGCTTTCTTT.

The chain carries TRBV14 and TRBJ1-2; D is unresolved. CDR1 and CDR2 from the germline V gene are SGHDN and FVKESK. V was trimmed by 0 bases and J by 4 bases, leaving 6 bases between them. The CDR3 is 13 amino acids. CDR3 sequence (DNA): TGTGCCAGCAGCCAAGAACCGAGCTATGGCTACACCTTC. As protein: CASSQEPSYGYTF. Supplemented by reference TRBV14 and TRBJ1-2, the full variable domain reads EAGVTQFPSHSVIEKGQTVTLRCDPISGHDNLYWYRRVMGKEIKFLLHFVKESKQDESGMPNNRFLAERTGGTYSTLKVQPAELEDSGVYFCASSQEPSYGYTFGSGTRLTVV.

This sequence joins TRBV9 and TRBJ2-7; TRBD2 matches 9 bases. Germline V gene sequence: CDR1 SGDLS, CDR2 YYNGEE. The CDR3 sequence is 15 residues long. The trim removed 2 bases at V and 1 base at J, leaving 4 bases unmatched. The DNA for the CDR3 is TGTGCCAGCAGCGTTAGCGGGAGTAGATCCTACGAGCAGTACTTC. Translated: CASSVSGSRSYEQYF.

The V call is TRBV19, the J call TRBJ2-1; 9 nucleotides line up with TRBD1. From germline, CDR1 is LNHDA and CDR2 SQIVND (reference sequence). V trimming: 7 bases; J trimming: 8 bases; junction bases outside the gene matches: 12. This CDR3 has 15 residues. CDR3 DNA sequence: TGTGCCAGTATGGTTCCGGGACAGGGAGGGGATGAGCAGTTCTTC. Translating it yields CASMVPGQGGDEQFF.

J is TRBJ2-2 and V is TRBV29-1; 10 nucleotides agree with TRBD2. The CDR3 is 17 residues long. The V and J ends lost 3 bases and 3 bases, in that order; junction bases with no gene match: 10. CDR1 and CDR2 from the germline V gene are SQVTM and ANQGSEA. The CDR3 region is CSVEGSGRLGDTGELFF. CDR3 DNA: TGCAGCGTTGAGGGTAGCGGGAGGTTAGGAGACACCGGGGAGCTGTTTTTT.

The rearrangement links TRBV7-2 to TRBJ2-7; the match to TRBD2 covers 8 bases. This CDR3 contains 14 residues. The junction had 6 bases not matched to a gene; V was cut back by 4 bases and J by 4 bases. Germline V gene data show CDR1 as SGHTA and CDR2 as FQGNSA. The CDR3 reads CASSSIAGWYEQYF. CDR3 coding DNA: TGTGCCAGCAGCTCTATAGCGGGATGGTACGAGCAGTACTTC.

CDR3: CASSQDLQVKEKLFF. The CDR3 DNA sequence: TGCGCCAGCAGCCAAGATCTTCAGGTGAAGGAAAAACTGTTTTTT. This chain joins TRBV4-1 and TRBJ1-4; D is uncertain. With 0 bases removed from V and 8 bases from J, the gap between germline ends came to 13 bases. Germline CDR1 MGHRA, CDR2 YSYEKL. This CDR3 spans 15 amino acids.

The V call is TRBV9, the J call TRBJ1-3; D not resolved. The CDR3 has 16 residues. V lost 3 bases to trimming and J lost 0 bases, with 13 bases between them. CDR1 is SGDLS, CDR2 YYNGEE, per germline. CDR3 residues: CASSDRSALSGNTIYF. The DNA of the CDR3 is TGTGCCAGCAGCGACCGGTCGGCTCTCTCTGGAAACACCATATATTTT. The full variable domain, completed using reference TRBV9 and TRBJ1-3, is DSGVTQTPKHLITATGQRVTLRCSPRSGDLSVYWYQQSLDQGLQFLIQYYNGEERAKGNILERFSAQQFPDLHSELNLSSLELGDSALYFCASSDRSALSGNTIYFGEGSWLTVV.